The rows below give T cell receptor beta chains drawn from one sample of a study of T cell responses to AZD1222 COVID-19 vaccine. TCRdb's table, derived via immunoSEQ multiplex PCR, lists solely in-frame clones and lacks some. This sample carries about 130,000 clones, approximately 85% of them seen once, and the ten largest clones take 3.5% to 5%. The starting material was peripheral blood, obtained 28 days after the second AZD1222 dose. These receptors originate from an adult who received the AZD1222 COVID-19 vaccine. The CDR3 runs from the conserved cysteine through the conserved F or W. Each record gives: V gene, D gene, J gene, CDR3 protein. D genes are given only for firm matches.

>TRBV28|NA|TRBJ1-2
CASSPGVRYGYTF
>TRBV7-2|NA|TRBJ1-1
CASSFLGDQKAFF
>TRBV2|NA|TRBJ1-2
CASRPDSPYGYTF
>TRBV7-2|NA|TRBJ2-7
CASSPSSYEQYF
>TRBV6-5|NA|TRBJ1-1
CASDLTGGNTEAFF
>TRBV6-5|NA|TRBJ1-2
CASSSQGGRDYGYTF
>TRBV14|NA|TRBJ1-5
CASTSQGHNHRPQHF
>TRBV19|NA|TRBJ1-5
CASSRAARDQPQHF
>TRBV5-1|NA|TRBJ2-7
CASSAFGATYEQYF
>TRBV4-2|NA|TRBJ1-1
CASSQAPDRLVRGTTEAFF
>TRBV7-7|NA|TRBJ2-2
CATRWGHNTGELFF
>TRBV30|NA|TRBJ1-5
CAWSVQGDQPQHF
>TRBV5-4|NA|TRBJ2-7
CASSLTGQGVTYEQYF
>TRBV4-1|TRBD1|TRBJ1-6
CASSQEGDRVDNSPLHF
>TRBV12-3/TRBV12-4|NA|TRBJ2-5
CASTSRGRETQYF
>TRBV19|NA|TRBJ1-5
CASSIRLYNQPQHF
>TRBV19|TRBD2|TRBJ2-5
CASSMGPSGGLWYQETQYF
>TRBV28|TRBD1|TRBJ2-2
CASTSPPPGQGFYLSPGELFF
>TRBV12-3/TRBV12-4|NA|TRBJ1-2
CASRRRGKGGYTF
>TRBV2|TRBD2|TRBJ2-3
CASSEFSGGYTDTQYF
>TRBV3-1/TRBV3-2|TRBD1|TRBJ2-7
CASSPRQGTAEQYF
>TRBV11-1|NA|TRBJ1-2
CASSLGRASGGYTF
>TRBV27|TRBD1|TRBJ1-1
CASLGDREKAFF
>TRBV6-5|NA|TRBJ2-7
CASTQDSLIPSYF
>TRBV29-1|NA|TRBJ1-5
CSVAGDVNQPQHF
>TRBV19|NA|TRBJ1-2
CASSIFMGIGYTF
>TRBV9|NA|TRBJ2-2
CASSPRPGPGELFF
>TRBV25-1|TRBD1|TRBJ2-1
CASSDNRGQSSYNEQFF
>TRBV12-3/TRBV12-4|NA|TRBJ1-1
CASRKASWAEAFF
>TRBV6-5|NA|TRBJ1-2
CASSQTESNYGYTF
>TRBV4-2|NA|TRBJ2-3
CASSQDWRRGTDTQYF
>TRBV28|TRBD1|TRBJ2-3
CASSSTGTGSTDTQYF
>TRBV11-3|NA|TRBJ2-1
CASSFQTAYNEQFF
>TRBV7-9|NA|TRBJ2-5
CASSREETQYF
>TRBV6-6|TRBD1|TRBJ1-2
CASSSPGQDDGYTF
>TRBV3-1/TRBV3-2|NA|TRBJ2-2
CASSQEVVGGELFF
>TRBV6-5|NA|TRBJ1-4
CASSSGPEEKLFF
>TRBV2|NA|TRBJ1-2
CASSEGRRGGYTF
>TRBV11-2|TRBD2|TRBJ2-1
CASSLQSSGGRTEQFF
>TRBV7-9|NA|TRBJ2-7
CASSPSGTNTYEQYF
>TRBV6-5|TRBD1|TRBJ1-1
CASSYSRQGRNGEAFF
>TRBV7-9|TRBD1|TRBJ1-4
CASSSPGQGDSLTNEKLFF
>TRBV30|TRBD1|TRBJ1-4
CAWSPGQGDEKLFF
>TRBV11-2|NA|TRBJ1-1
CASSFVNTEAFF
>TRBV29-1|NA|TRBJ1-1
CSVVSGGTEAFF
>TRBV29-1|NA|TRBJ1-1
CSVVLGGPPEAFF